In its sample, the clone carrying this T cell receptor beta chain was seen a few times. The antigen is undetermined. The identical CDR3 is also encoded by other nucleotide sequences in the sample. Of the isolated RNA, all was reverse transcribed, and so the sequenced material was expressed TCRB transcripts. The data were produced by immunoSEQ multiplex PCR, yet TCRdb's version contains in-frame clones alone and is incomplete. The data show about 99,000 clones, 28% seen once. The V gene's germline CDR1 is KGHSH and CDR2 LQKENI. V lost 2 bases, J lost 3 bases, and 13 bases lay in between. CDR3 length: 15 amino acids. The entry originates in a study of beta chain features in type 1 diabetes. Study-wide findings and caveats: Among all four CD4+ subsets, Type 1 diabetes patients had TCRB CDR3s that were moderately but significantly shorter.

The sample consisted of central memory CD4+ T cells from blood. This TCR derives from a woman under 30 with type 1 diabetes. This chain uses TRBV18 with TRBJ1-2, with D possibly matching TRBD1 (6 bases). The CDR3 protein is CASSPNRESHYGYTF. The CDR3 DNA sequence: TGTGCCAGCTCACCAAACAGGGAATCGCACTATGGCTACACCTTC.